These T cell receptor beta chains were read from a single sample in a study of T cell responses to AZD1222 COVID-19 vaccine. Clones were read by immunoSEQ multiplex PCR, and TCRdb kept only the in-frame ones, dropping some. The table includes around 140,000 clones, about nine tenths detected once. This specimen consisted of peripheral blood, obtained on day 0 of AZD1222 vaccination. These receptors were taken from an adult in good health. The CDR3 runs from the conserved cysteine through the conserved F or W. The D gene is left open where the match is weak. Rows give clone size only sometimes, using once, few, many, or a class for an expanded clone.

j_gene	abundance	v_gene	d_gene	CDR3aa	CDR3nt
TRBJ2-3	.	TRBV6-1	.	CASSELVGYSTDTQYF	TGTGCCAGCAGTGAACTCGTCGGGTATAGCACAGATACGCAGTATTTT
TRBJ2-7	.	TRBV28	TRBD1	CASSLLTTIEGTGSYEQYF	TGTGCCAGCAGTTTATTAACAACAATCGAAGGGACAGGCTCCTACGAGCAGTACTTC
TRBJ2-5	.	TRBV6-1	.	CASSETAYQETQYF	TGTGCCAGCAGTGAGACAGCGTACCAAGAGACCCAGTACTTC
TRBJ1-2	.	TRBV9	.	CASSVAGYGYGYTF	TGTGCCAGCAGCGTAGCAGGGTATGGCTATGGCTACACCTTC
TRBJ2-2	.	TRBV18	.	CASYGPRDGGRRRTTGELFF	TGTGCCAGCTACGGACCCCGGGACGGAGGAAGACGGAGGACTACCGGGGAGCTGTTTTTT
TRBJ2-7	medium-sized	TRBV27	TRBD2	CASRLSGLAGNEQYF	TGTGCCAGCAGGCTCAGTGGACTAGCGGGGAACGAGCAGTACTTC
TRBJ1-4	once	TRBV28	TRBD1	CASSLATGGAEKLFF	TGTGCCAGCAGTCTCGCGACAGGGGGCGCGGAAAAACTGTTTTTT
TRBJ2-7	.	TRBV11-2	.	CASSLDRGSAYEQYF	TGTGCCAGCAGCTTAGATCGGGGCAGTGCCTACGAGCAGTACTTC
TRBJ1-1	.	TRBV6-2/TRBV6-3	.	CASSPDAEGDEYTEAFF	TGTGCCAGCAGTCCGGACGCTGAGGGGGATGAGTACACTGAAGCTTTCTTT
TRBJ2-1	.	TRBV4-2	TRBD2	CASSQGGGVVYNEQFF	TGTGCCAGCAGCCAAGGCGGGGGTGTTGTCTACAATGAGCAGTTCTTC
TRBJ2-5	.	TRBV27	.	CASSLYLSRQETQYF	TGTGCCAGCAGTTTATACCTCTCTCGCCAAGAGACCCAGTACTTC
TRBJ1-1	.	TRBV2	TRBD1	CASTFRDSYNTEAFF	TGTGCCAGCACTTTCAGGGACAGCTATAACACTGAAGCTTTCTTT
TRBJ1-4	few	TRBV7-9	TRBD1	CASSQLQGGGEKLFF	TGTGCCAGCAGCCAACTACAGGGGGGAGGTGAAAAACTGTTTTTT
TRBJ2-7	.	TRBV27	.	CASSYGGPWFEQYF	TGTGCCAGCAGTTACGGAGGGCCGTGGTTCGAGCAGTACTTC
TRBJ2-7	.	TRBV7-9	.	CASSLQSGYEQYF	TGTGCCAGCAGCTTACAGTCGGGATACGAGCAGTACTTC
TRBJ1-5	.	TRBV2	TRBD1	CASRADRNSNQPQHF	TGTGCCAGCAGAGCGGACAGGAATAGCAATCAGCCCCAGCATTTT
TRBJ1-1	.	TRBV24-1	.	CATSAQGWTEAFF	TGTGCCACCAGTGCTCAGGGCTGGACTGAAGCTTTCTTT
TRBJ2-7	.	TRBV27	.	CASHTLYEQYF	TGTGCCAGCCACACCCTTTACGAGCAGTACTTC
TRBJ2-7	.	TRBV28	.	CASSPPGHYTYEQYF	TGTGCCAGCAGCCCTCCGGGACACTATACCTACGAGCAGTACTTC
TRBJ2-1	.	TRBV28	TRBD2	CASSLPPGLAGHNEQFF	TGTGCCAGCAGTTTACCACCTGGACTAGCGGGGCACAATGAGCAGTTCTTC
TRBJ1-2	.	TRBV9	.	CASSVGNNYGYTF	TGTGCCAGCAGCGTAGGCAACAACTATGGCTACACCTTC
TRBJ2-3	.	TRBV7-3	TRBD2	CASTFGGDSTDTQYF	TGTGCCAGCACCTTCGGGGGGGATAGCACAGATACGCAGTATTTT
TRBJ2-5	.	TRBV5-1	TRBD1	CASSSGQAIQETQYF	TGCGCCAGCAGCTCGGGACAGGCGATCCAAGAGACCCAGTACTTC
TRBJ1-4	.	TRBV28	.	CASSQGTTFNEKLFF	TGTGCCAGCAGTCAGGGGACCACCTTTAATGAAAAACTGTTTTTT
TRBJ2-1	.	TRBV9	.	CASSPTPSYNEQFF	TGTGCCAGCAGCCCTACCCCTTCCTACAATGAGCAGTTCTTC
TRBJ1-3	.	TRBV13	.	CASSLGNSGNTIYF	TGTGCCAGCAGCTTAGGGAACTCTGGAAACACCATATATTTT
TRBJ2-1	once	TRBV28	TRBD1	CASSLWRQGSNEQFF	TGTGCCAGCAGTTTATGGAGACAGGGGTCCAATGAGCAGTTCTTC
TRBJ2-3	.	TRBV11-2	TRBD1	CASSLDAGQGMAQYF	TGTGCCAGCAGCTTAGATGCGGGACAGGGGATGGCGCAGTATTTT
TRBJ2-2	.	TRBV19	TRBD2	CASSISSWRSGAGELFF	TGTGCCAGTAGTATATCTTCCTGGCGCAGCGGGGCCGGGGAGCTGTTTTTT
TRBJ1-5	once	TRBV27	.	CASSITGTRAGDQPQHF	TGTGCCAGCAGTATCACCGGGACAAGGGCTGGGGATCAGCCCCAGCATTTT
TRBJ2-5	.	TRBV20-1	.	CSASREETQYF	TGCAGTGCTAGCCGGGAAGAGACCCAGTACTTC
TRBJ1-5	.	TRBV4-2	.	CASSQSTVDFQHF	TGTGCCAGCAGCCAGTCGACGGTCGATTTCCAGCATTTT
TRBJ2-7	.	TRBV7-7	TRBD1	CASSPDRGFSYEQYF	TGTGCTAGCAGCCCTGACAGGGGGTTTTCCTACGAGCAGTACTTC
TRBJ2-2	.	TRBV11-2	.	CASSLVIQGSNTGELFF	TGTGCCAGCAGCTTAGTGATACAGGGATCGAACACCGGGGAGCTGTTTTTT
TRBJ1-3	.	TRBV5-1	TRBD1	CASSPAVGQDGNTIYF	TGCGCCAGCAGCCCGGCAGTGGGACAGGATGGAAACACCATATATTTT
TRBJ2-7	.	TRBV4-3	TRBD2	CASSQDLESGGHEQYF	TGCGCCAGCAGCCAAGATCTGGAGAGCGGGGGCCACGAGCAGTACTTC
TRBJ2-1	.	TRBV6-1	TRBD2	CASRELTGTSYNEQFF	TGTGCCAGCAGAGAACTAACCGGGACTAGTTACAATGAGCAGTTCTTC
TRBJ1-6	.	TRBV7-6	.	CASSSTGLNSPLHF	TGTGCCAGCAGCTCTACAGGGCTCAATTCACCCCTCCACTTT
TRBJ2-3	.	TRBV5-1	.	CASSLGRTDTQYF	TGCGCCAGCAGCTTGGGAAGGACGGATACGCAGTATTTT
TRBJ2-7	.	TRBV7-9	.	CASSLAGATYEQYF	TGTGCCAGCAGCTTAGCGGGCGCCACCTACGAGCAGTACTTC
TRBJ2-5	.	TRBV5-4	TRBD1	CASSLQGIPTQYF	TGTGCCAGCAGCTTACAGGGGATTCCGACCCAGTACTTC
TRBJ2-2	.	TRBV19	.	CASSVTSGTVNTGELFF	TGTGCCAGTAGTGTAACTTCTGGGACGGTGAACACCGGGGAGCTGTTTTTT
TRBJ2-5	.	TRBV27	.	CASSLMGPQETQYF	TGTGCCAGCAGTTTAATGGGACCCCAAGAGACCCAGTACTTC
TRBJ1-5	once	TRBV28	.	CASTDPIPSGYQPQHF	TGTGCCAGCACTGACCCGATCCCCTCGGGCTATCAGCCCCAGCATTTT
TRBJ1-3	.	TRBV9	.	CASSVSGGEGAGNTIYF	TGTGCCAGCAGCGTTAGTGGGGGGGAAGGCGCTGGAAACACCATATATTTT
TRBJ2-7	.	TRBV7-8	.	CASSLVVGGYEQYF	TGTGCCAGCAGCTTAGTGGTAGGCGGCTACGAGCAGTACTTC
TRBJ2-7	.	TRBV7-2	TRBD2	CASSARPGTSGREQYF	TGTGCCAGCAGCGCACGACCCGGGACTAGCGGTCGCGAGCAGTACTTC
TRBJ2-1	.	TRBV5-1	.	CASSLEGTSYNEQFF	TGCGCCAGCAGCTTGGAGGGGACCTCCTACAATGAGCAGTTCTTC
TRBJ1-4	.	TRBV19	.	CASSIMESGNEKLFF	TGTGCCAGTAGTATAATGGAGTCAGGGAATGAAAAACTGTTTTTT
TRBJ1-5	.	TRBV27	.	CASRFGGVGWQPQHF	TGTGCCAGCAGATTCGGGGGGGTTGGATGGCAGCCCCAGCATTTT
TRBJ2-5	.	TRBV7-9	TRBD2	CASSSYGLAGYQETQYF	TGTGCCAGCAGCTCGTACGGACTAGCGGGGTACCAAGAGACCCAGTACTTC
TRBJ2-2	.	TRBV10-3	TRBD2	CAISDPGLAGSNTGELFF	TGTGCCATCAGTGACCCGGGACTAGCGGGATCGAACACCGGGGAGCTGTTTTTT
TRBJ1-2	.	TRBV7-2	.	CASSPRGGDNYGYTF	TGTGCCAGCAGCCCTAGAGGTGGGGATAACTATGGCTACACCTTC
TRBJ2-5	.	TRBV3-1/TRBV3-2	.	CAYGPQETQYF	TGTGCCTACGGTCCCCAAGAGACCCAGTACTTC
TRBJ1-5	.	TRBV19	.	CASSIESGRGNQPQHF	TGTGCCAGTAGTATAGAATCTGGCAGGGGCAATCAGCCCCAGCATTTT